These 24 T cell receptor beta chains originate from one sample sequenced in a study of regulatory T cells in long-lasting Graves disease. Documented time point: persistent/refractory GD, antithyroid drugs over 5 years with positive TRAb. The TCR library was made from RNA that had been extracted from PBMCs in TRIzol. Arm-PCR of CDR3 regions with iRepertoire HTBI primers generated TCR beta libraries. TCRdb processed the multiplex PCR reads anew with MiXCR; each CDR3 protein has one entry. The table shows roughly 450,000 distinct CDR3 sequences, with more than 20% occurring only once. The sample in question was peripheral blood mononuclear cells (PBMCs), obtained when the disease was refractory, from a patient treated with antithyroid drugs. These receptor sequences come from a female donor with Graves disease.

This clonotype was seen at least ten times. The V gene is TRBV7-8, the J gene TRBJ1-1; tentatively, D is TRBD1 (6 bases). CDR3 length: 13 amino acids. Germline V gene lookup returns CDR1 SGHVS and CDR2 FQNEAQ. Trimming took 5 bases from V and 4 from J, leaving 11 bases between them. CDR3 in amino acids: CASSTGYSTEAFF. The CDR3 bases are TGTGCCAGCAGCACAGGGTATAGCACTGAAGCTTTCTTT. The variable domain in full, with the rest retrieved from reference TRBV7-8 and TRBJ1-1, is GAGVSQSPRYKVAKRGQDVALRCDPISGHVSLFWYQQALGQGPEFLTYFQNEAQLDKSGLPSDRFFAERPEGSVSTLKIQRTQQEDSAVYLCASSTGYSTEAFFGQGTRLTVV.

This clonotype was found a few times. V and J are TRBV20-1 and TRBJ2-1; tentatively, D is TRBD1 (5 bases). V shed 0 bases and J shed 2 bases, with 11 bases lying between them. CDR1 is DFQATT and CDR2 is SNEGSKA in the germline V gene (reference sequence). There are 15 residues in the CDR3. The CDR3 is CSAREFAGPYNEQFF. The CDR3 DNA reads TGCAGTGCTAGAGAATTCGCAGGGCCCTACAATGAGCAGTTCTTC.

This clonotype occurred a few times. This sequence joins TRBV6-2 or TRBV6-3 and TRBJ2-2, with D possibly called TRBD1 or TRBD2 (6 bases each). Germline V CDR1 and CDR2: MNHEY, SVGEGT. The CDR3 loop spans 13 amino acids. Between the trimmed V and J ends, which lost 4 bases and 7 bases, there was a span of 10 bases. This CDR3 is CASSWGALGELFF. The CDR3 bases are TGTGCCAGCAGTTGGGGGGCTCTCGGGGAGCTGTTTTTT.

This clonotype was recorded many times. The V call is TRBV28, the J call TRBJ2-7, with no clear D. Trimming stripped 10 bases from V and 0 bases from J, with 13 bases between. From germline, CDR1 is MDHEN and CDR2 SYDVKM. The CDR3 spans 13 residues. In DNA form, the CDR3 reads TGTGCCAACATAGGGTATACCTCCTACGAGCAGTACTTC. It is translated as CANIGYTSYEQYF. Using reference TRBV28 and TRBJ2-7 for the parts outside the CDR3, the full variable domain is DVKVTQSSRYLVKRTGEKVFLECVQDMDHENMFWYRQDPGLGLRLIYFSYDVKMKEKGDIPEGYSVSREKKERFSLILESASTNQTSMYLCANIGYTSYEQYFGPGTRLTVT.

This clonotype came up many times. This CDR3 reads CASSEERVQYF. The CDR3 coding sequence is TGTGCCAGCAGTGAAGAGCGGGTGCAGTACTTC. The gene calls are TRBV12-3 or TRBV12-4 and TRBJ2-7; possibly TRBD2 for D (6 bases). The CDR3 consists of 11 residues. The V end lost 5 bases, the J end lost 9 bases, and 11 bases lay between the germline ends.

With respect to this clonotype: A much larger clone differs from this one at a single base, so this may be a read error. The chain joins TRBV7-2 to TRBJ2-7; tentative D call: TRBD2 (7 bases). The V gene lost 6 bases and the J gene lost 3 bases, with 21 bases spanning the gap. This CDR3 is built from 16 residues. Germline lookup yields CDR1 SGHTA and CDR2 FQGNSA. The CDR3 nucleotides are TGTGCCAGCAGTCTCGGAGGGGGGGCAGCGGGCTACGAGCAGTACTTC. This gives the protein CASSLGGGAAGYEQYF.

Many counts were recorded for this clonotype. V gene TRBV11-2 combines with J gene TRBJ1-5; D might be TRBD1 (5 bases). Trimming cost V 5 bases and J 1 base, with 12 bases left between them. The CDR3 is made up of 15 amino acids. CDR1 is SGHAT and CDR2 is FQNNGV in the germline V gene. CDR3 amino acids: CASSLGTASNQPQHF. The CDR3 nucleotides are TGTGCCAGCAGCCTCGGGACGGCCAGCAATCAGCCCCAGCATTTT.

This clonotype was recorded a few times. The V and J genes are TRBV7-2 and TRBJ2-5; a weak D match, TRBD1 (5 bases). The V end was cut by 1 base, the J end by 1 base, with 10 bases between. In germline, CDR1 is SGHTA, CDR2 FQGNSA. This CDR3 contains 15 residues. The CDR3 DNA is TGTGCCAGCAGCTTAGAGACAGCAGCCCAAGAGACCCAGTACTTC. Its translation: CASSLETAAQETQYF.

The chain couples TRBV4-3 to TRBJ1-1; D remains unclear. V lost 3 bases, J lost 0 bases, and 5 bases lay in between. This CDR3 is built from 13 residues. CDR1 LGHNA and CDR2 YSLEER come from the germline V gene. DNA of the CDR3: TGCGCCAGCAGCCAGAAGATGAACACTGAAGCTTTCTTT. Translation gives CASSQKMNTEAFF.

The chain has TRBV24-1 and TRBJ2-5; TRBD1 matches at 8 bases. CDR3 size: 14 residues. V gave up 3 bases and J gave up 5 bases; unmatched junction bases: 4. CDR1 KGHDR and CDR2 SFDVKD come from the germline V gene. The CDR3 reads CATSDAWTGETQYF. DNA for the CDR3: TGTGCCACCAGTGATGCATGGACAGGGGAGACCCAGTACTTC.

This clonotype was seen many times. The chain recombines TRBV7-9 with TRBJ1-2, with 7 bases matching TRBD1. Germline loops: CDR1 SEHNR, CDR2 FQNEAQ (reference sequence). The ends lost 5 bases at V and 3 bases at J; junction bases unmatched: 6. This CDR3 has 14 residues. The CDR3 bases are TGTGCCAGCAGCGCTACAGGGGAAGACTATGGCTACACCTTC. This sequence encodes CASSATGEDYGYTF.

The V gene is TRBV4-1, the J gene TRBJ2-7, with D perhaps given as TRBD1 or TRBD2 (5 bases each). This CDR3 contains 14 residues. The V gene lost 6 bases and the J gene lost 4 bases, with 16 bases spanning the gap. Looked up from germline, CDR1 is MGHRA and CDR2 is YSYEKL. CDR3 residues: CASRPVRGGYEQYF. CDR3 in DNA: TGCGCCAGCAGGCCTGTGAGGGGTGGGTACGAGCAGTACTTC.

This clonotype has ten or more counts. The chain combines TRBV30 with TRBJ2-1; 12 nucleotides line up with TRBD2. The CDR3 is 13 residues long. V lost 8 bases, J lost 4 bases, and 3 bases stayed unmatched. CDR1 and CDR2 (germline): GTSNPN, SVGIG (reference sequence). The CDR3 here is CALAGGPYNEQFF. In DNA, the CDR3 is TGTGCCCTAGCGGGAGGGCCATACAATGAGCAGTTCTTC. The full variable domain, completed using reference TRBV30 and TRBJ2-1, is SQTIHQWPATLVQPVGSPLSLECTVEGTSNPNLYWYRQAAGRGLQLLFYSVGIGQISSEVPQNLSASRPQDRQFILSSKKLLLSDSGFYLCALAGGPYNEQFFGPGTRLTVL.

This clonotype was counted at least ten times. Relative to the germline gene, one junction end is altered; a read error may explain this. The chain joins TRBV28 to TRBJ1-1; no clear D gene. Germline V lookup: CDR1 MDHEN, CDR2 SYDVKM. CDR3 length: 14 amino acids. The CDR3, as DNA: TGTACCAGCACTCGCGGCTTCGGGGTCACTGAAGCTTTCTTT. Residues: CTSTRGFGVTEAFF.

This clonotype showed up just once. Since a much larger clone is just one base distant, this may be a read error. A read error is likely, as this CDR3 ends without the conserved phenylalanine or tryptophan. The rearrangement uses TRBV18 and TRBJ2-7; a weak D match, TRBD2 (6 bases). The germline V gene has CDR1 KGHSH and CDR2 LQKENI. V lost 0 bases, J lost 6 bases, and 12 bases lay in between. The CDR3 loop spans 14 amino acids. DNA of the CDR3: TGTGCCAGCTCACCACCGTCCCGGAGGGGCGAGCAGTACTCC. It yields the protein CASSPPSRRGEQYS.

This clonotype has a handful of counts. CDR3 coding DNA: TGTGCCAGCAGTTCCATATGGGCTAGCGTCGAGCAGTACTTC. Protein: CASSSIWASVEQYF. The chain is built from TRBV5-6 and TRBJ2-7; D perhaps matches TRBD2 (6 bases). V gave up 5 bases and J gave up 6 bases, with 18 bases separating them. Germline assignment: CDR1 SGHDT and CDR2 YYEEEE. CDR3 length: 14 amino acids.

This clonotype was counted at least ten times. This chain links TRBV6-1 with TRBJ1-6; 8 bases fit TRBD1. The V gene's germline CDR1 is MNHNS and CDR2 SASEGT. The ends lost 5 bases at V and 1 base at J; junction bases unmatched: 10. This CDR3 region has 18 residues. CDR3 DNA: TGTGCCAGCAGTCGCCGACAGGGGCCTACTTCCTATAATTCACCCCTCCACTTT. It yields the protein CASSRRQGPTSYNSPLHF.

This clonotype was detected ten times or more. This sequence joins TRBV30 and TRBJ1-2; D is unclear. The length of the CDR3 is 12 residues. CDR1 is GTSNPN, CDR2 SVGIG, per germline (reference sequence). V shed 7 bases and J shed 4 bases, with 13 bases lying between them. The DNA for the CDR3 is TGTGCCTCCTTGAGTGGGGTCTATGGCTACACCTTC. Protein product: CASLSGVYGYTF. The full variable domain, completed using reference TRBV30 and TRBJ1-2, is SQTIHQWPATLVQPVGSPLSLECTVEGTSNPNLYWYRQAAGRGLQLLFYSVGIGQISSEVPQNLSASRPQDRQFILSSKKLLLSDSGFYLCASLSGVYGYTFGSGTRLTVV.

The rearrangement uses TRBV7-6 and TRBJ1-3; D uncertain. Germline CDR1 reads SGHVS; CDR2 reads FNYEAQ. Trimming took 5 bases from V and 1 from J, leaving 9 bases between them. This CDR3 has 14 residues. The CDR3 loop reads CASSTTGSGNTIYF. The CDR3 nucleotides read TGTGCCAGCAGCACCACGGGGTCTGGAAACACCATATATTTT.

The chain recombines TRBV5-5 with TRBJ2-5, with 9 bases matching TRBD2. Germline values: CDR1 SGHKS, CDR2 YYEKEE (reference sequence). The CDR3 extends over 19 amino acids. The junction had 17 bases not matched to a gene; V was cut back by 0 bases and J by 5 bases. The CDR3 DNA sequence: TGTGCCAGCAGCTTGGGAGTTCTGGCCGGGACTAGCATGGGGGAGACCCAGTACTTC. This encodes CASSLGVLAGTSMGETQYF.

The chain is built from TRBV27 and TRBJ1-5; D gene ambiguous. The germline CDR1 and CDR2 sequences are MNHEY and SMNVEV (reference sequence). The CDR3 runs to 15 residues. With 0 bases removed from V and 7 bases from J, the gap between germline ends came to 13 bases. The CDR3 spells CASSLSIALGQPQHF. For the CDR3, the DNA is TGTGCCAGCAGTTTATCGATTGCCCTTGGCCAGCCCCAGCATTTT.

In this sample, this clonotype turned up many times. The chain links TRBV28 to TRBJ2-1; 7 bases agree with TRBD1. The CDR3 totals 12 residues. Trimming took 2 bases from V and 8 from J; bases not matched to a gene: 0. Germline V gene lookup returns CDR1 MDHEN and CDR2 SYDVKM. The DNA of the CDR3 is TGTGCCAGCAGTTTACAGGGGGATGAGCAGTTCTTC. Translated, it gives CASSLQGDEQFF.

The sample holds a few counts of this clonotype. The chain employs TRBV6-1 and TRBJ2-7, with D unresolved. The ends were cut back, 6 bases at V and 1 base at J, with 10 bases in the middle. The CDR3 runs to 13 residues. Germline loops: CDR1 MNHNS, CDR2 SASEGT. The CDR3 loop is CASSPAQSYEQYF. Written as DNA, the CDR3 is TGTGCCAGCAGCCCCGCCCAGTCCTACGAGCAGTACTTC.

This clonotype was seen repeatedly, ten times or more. CDR3 nucleotide sequence: TGTGCCAGCAGACTTGACAGGGGGCGGGATGAAGCTTTCTTT. It encodes CASRLDRGRDEAFF. The V call is TRBV2, the J call TRBJ1-1; 10 bases line up with TRBD1. This CDR3 region has 14 residues. Germline-derived CDR1 and CDR2 are SNHLY and FYNNEI. V lost 6 bases, J lost 7 bases, and 8 bases stayed unmatched.